The 14 T cell receptor beta chains below were found in one sample sequenced in a study of blood T cell repertoires in COVID-19. Sequencing was performed with immunoSEQ multiplex PCR; in TCRdb, only in-frame clones are kept and a portion is missing. The data hold around 53,000 clones, with around 79% observed a single time. Sequencing was performed on peripheral blood. The receptor source for this set is a man aged 70 or older with active or convalescent COVID-19.

The chain is built from TRBV25-1 and TRBJ1-1, with a tentative D call TRBD1 (6 bases). Per germline, CDR1 MGHDK and CDR2 SYGVNS. Trimming pared 3 bases from V and 10 bases from J, leaving 12 bases between. This CDR3 region has 12 residues. The DNA for the CDR3 is TGTGCCAGCAGTGACAACAGGGTTGGAGCTTTCTTT. This encodes CASSDNRVGAFF.

J is TRBJ2-5 and V is TRBV11-2, with 7 nucleotides matching TRBD1. The germline V gene encodes CDR1 SGHAT and CDR2 FQNNGV. After removal of 5 bases from V and 1 base from J, the junction contained 4 bases not matched to a gene. The CDR3 covers 14 residues. The CDR3 DNA sequence: TGTGCCAGCAGCCCGACAGGGAGCCAAGAGACCCAGTACTTC. Translated, it gives CASSPTGSQETQYF.

The chain uses TRBV27 and TRBJ1-2, with a possible D match to TRBD1 (6 bases). The V gene lost 0 bases and the J gene lost 3 bases, with 14 bases spanning the gap. The CDR3 spans 16 residues. From germline, CDR1 is MNHEY and CDR2 SMNVEV (reference sequence). CDR3 DNA: TGTGCCAGCAGTTTATCGACAGGCCCGGCGTACTATGGCTACACCTTC. This translates into CASSLSTGPAYYGYTF.

The chain joins TRBV19 to TRBJ1-1; the match to TRBD1 covers 7 bases. The CDR3 length is 12 residues. With 4 bases clipped from V and 6 bases from J, the junction kept 2 bases outside the gene matches. CDR1 and CDR2 from the germline V gene are LNHDA and SQIVND (reference sequence). CDR3 in DNA: TGTGCCAGTAGTAAGGGGACAGCTGAAGCTTTCTTT. Translation: CASSKGTAEAFF. Variable domain in full (rest from reference TRBV19 and TRBJ1-1): DGGITQSPKYLFRKEGQNVTLSCEQNLNHDAMYWYRQDPGQGLRLIYYSQIVNDFQKGDIAEGYSVSREKKESFPLTVTSAQKNPTAFYLCASSKGTAEAFFGQGTRLTVV.

This chain connects TRBV2 to TRBJ1-3; D remains ambiguous. The CDR3 extends over 13 amino acids. Looked up from germline, CDR1 is SNHLY and CDR2 is FYNNEI. The V end was cut by 7 bases, the J end by 7 bases, with 14 bases between. In DNA, the CDR3 is TGTGCCAGCAACACCTTTTCCAGTAACACCATATATTTT. Translated: CASNTFSSNTIYF. Based on the CDR3 plus reference TRBV2 and TRBJ1-3, the full variable domain is EPEVTQTPSHQVTQMGQEVILRCVPISNHLYFYWYRQILGQKVEFLVSFYNNEISEKSEIFDDQFSVERPDGSNFTLKIRSTKLEDSAMYFCASNTFSSNTIYFGEGSWLTVV.

This clone was found a few times. This chain joins TRBV5-1 and TRBJ2-1; a possible D gene is TRBD2 (5 bases). The CDR3 is made up of 16 amino acids. Germline CDR1 and CDR2: SGHRS and YFSETQ. V lost 0 bases, J lost 0 bases, and 10 bases lay in between. The CDR3 nucleotides read TGCGCCAGCAGCTTGGAGGCCGGGGACTCCTACAATGAGCAGTTCTTC. It translates to CASSLEAGDSYNEQFF.

The sample holds one count of this clone. The rearrangement joins TRBV6-6 to TRBJ1-1; a possible D gene is TRBD1 (5 bases). Deletions cut 0 bases from V and 3 bases from J, with 8 bases between. This CDR3 is 14 amino acids long. Per the germline V gene, CDR1 is MNHNY and CDR2 is SVGAGI (reference sequence). CDR3 nucleotides: TGTGCCAGCAGTTACTCCGGAGGGGACACTGAAGCTTTCTTT. It codes for CASSYSGGDTEAFF.

This clone was observed a handful of times. The chain is built from TRBV5-1 and TRBJ1-4, with D perhaps matching TRBD1 (5 bases). Germline V gene lookup returns CDR1 SGHRS and CDR2 YFSETQ. V lost 0 bases and J lost 8, with 11 bases in between. The CDR3 is 14 residues long. The CDR3 DNA follows: TGCGCCAGCAGCTTGGGGCCGGGGGAAGAAAAACTGTTTTTT. It codes for CASSLGPGEEKLFF.

The V call is TRBV5-4, the J call TRBJ1-3, with D possibly being TRBD1 (6 bases). Germline V gene data show CDR1 as SGHNT and CDR2 as YYREEE (reference sequence). This CDR3 region has 17 residues. Trimming stripped 7 bases from V and 2 bases from J, with 22 bases between. CDR3 nucleotide sequence: TGTGCCAGCTGGATGTCGGGACACTCTGGAACTGGAAACACCATATATTTT. Translating it yields CASWMSGHSGTGNTIYF.

This clone has only a few counts. The chain uses TRBV7-9 and TRBJ2-2; 7 bases line up with TRBD1. The germline CDR1 and CDR2 sequences are SEHNR and FQNEAQ (reference sequence). With 2 bases clipped from V and 0 bases from J, the junction kept 6 bases outside the gene matches. The CDR3 is 17 amino acids. CDR3 protein: CASSLSTGTANTGELFF. DNA for the CDR3: TGTGCCAGCAGCTTATCCACCGGGACAGCGAACACCGGGGAGCTGTTTTTT.

This clone was recorded a few times. J is TRBJ1-2 and V is TRBV9; D is perhaps TRBD1 (5 bases). The V gene's germline CDR1 is SGDLS and CDR2 YYNGEE. Deletions cut 4 bases from V and 2 bases from J, with 15 bases between. CDR3 length equals 15 residues. The CDR3 DNA reads as TGTGCCAGCAGCCCCACGACGGGGGGGAACTATGGCTACACCTTC. As protein: CASSPTTGGNYGYTF.

The rearrangement links TRBV28 to TRBJ2-3; D is perhaps TRBD1 (7 bases). CDR1 and CDR2 (germline): MDHEN, SYDVKM. The CDR3 extends over 15 amino acids. Between the trimmed V and J ends, which lost 4 bases and 8 bases, there was a span of 19 bases. CDR3 amino acids: CASSSGGTDTGTQYF. The DNA for the CDR3 is TGTGCCAGCAGTTCTGGCGGGACAGATACGGGTACGCAGTATTTT.

This chain joins TRBV28 and TRBJ1-2, with a tentative D call TRBD1 (6 bases). Germline V CDR1 and CDR2: MDHEN, SYDVKM. The V end was cut by 6 bases, the J end by 6 bases, with 17 bases between. This CDR3 region has 14 residues. For the CDR3, the DNA is TGTGCCAGCAGACCACCCACAGGGAGCGATGGCTACACCTTC. Protein product: CASRPPTGSDGYTF.

This clone was observed a handful of times. The V call is TRBV24-1, the J call TRBJ1-1; no reliable D call. Germline loops: CDR1 KGHDR, CDR2 SFDVKD. CDR3 size: 16 residues. V was shortened by 9 bases and J by 3 bases, with 22 bases between the two germline ends. This chain's CDR3 is CATPLAIRTSDTEAFF. The DNA of the CDR3 is TGTGCCACCCCCCTTGCGATTAGAACCTCGGACACTGAAGCTTTCTTT.